The 22 T cell receptor beta chains below all came from one sample that was sequenced in a study of CD8 T cells in Susac syndrome. With random hexamers, reverse transcription was performed on about 0.45 to 1 ug of RNA. TCRdb re-derived calls from the immunoSEQ multiplex PCR reads in MiXCR, one entry per CDR3 protein. The repertoire has some 300,000 distinct CDR3 sequences, approximately 85% of them found once; the top ten carry roughly 0.22%. The sample comprised CD8+ T cells from PBMCs. The receptors originated from a human donor with multiple sclerosis.

This clonotype appeared once. J is TRBJ2-6 and V is TRBV12-3 or TRBV12-4, with unresolved D. The CDR3 is 15 amino acids. Trimming cost V 5 bases and J 0 bases, with 8 bases left between them. The CDR3 DNA sequence: TGTGCCAGCAGTCCCTGGGACTCTGGGGCCAACGTCCTGACTTTC. This gives the protein CASSPWDSGANVLTF.

The genes are TRBV11-2 and TRBJ2-3; D is tentatively TRBD1 or TRBD2 (5 bases each). The CDR3 is 14 residues long. The germline CDR1 and CDR2 sequences are SGHAT and FQNNGV. With 8 bases removed from V and 0 bases from J, the gap between germline ends came to 12 bases. This CDR3 reads CASGGRGSTDTQYF. CDR3 sequence (DNA): TGTGCCAGCGGGGGACGGGGTAGCACAGATACGCAGTATTTT.

This chain joins TRBV24-1 and TRBJ2-1; TRBD1 might be the D (6 bases). The length of the CDR3 is 16 residues. Germline values: CDR1 KGHDR, CDR2 SFDVKD. V was pared by 4 bases and J by 7 bases, with 19 bases between. CDR3 sequence reads: CATSEAGTTRENEQFF. The DNA for the CDR3 is TGTGCCACCAGTGAGGCCGGGACAACCCGGGAAAATGAGCAGTTCTTC.

The chain couples TRBV7-2 to TRBJ1-5; the D gene is possibly TRBD1 (6 bases). V was trimmed by 1 base and J by 4 bases, leaving 20 bases between them. Germline values: CDR1 SGHTA, CDR2 FQGNSA. This CDR3 has 18 amino acids. The CDR3 nucleotides read TGTGCCAGCAGCTTAGAATTTGCTCCCAGCAGGGGAAATCAGCCCCAGCATTTT. Amino acids: CASSLEFAPSRGNQPQHF.

The gene calls are TRBV5-5 and TRBJ1-2; 8 positions match TRBD1. Germline V lookup: CDR1 SGHKS, CDR2 YYEKEE (reference sequence). The CDR3 length is 15 residues. J gave up 4 bases and V 7 bases, and 12 bases lay outside the gene matches. CDR3 sequence: CASYSSRGPGYGYTF. As DNA, the CDR3 is TGTGCCAGCTACTCAAGCAGGGGGCCTGGCTATGGCTACACCTTC.

J is TRBJ2-5 and V is TRBV12-3 or TRBV12-4, with D perhaps given as TRBD1 or TRBD2 (5 bases each). The V and J ends lost 5 bases and 5 bases respectively, with 18 bases between them. CDR3 length: 15 amino acids. The chain's CDR3 is CASSADPVWGETQYF. As DNA, the CDR3 is TGTGCCAGCAGTGCCGACCCTGTATGGGGGGAGACCCAGTACTTC.

This clonotype was recorded once. The rearrangement joins TRBV20-1 to TRBJ1-6; D gene uncertain. CDR3 length: 16 amino acids. The ends were cut back, 5 bases at V and 0 bases at J, with 14 bases in the middle. Germline V gene sequence: CDR1 DFQATT, CDR2 SNEGSKA (reference sequence). The CDR3 nucleotides are TGCAGTGCTCCTACGACCTTCTCCTCCTATAATTCACCCCTCCACTTT. Its protein product is CSAPTTFSSYNSPLHF.

The chain couples TRBV19 to TRBJ2-7; TRBD1 is a possible D gene (5 bases). CDR1 is LNHDA, CDR2 SQIVND, per germline (reference sequence). CDR3 length equals 14 residues. The ends were cut back, 7 bases at V and 2 bases at J, with 15 bases in the middle. This CDR3 reads CASTSQDTTYEQYF. In DNA, the CDR3 is TGTGCCAGTACTTCACAGGACACCACCTACGAGCAGTACTTC.

CDR3 in amino acids: CASSEALSDRNYGYTF. Here the CDR3 DNA reads TGTGCCAGCAGTGAAGCGTTGAGTGACAGAAACTATGGCTACACCTTC. V and J are TRBV2 and TRBJ1-2, with a tentative D call TRBD1 (5 bases). The CDR3 sequence is 16 residues long. Per the germline V gene, CDR1 is SNHLY and CDR2 is FYNNEI. V was clipped by 0 bases and J by 2 bases, with 13 bases between them.

The rearrangement uses TRBV7-9 and TRBJ1-2; D remains ambiguous. Germline V lookup: CDR1 SEHNR, CDR2 FQNEAQ (reference sequence). Trimming stripped 4 bases from V and 0 bases from J, with 9 bases between. CDR3 length: 14 amino acids. CDR3 nucleotide sequence: TGTGCCAGCAGCTGGACGGTAGCTAACTATGGCTACACCTTC. It codes for CASSWTVANYGYTF. Variable domain in full (rest from reference TRBV7-9 and TRBJ1-2): DTGVSQNPRHKITKRGQNVTFRCDPISEHNRLYWYRQTLGQGPEFLTYFQNEAQLEKSRLLSDRFSAERPKGSFSTLEIQRTEQGDSAMYLCASSWTVANYGYTFGSGTRLTVV.

The chain carries TRBV4-3 and TRBJ1-3; the D gene is possibly TRBD1 (6 bases). Germline-derived CDR1 and CDR2 are LGHNA and YSLEER. V was shortened by 0 bases and J by 3 bases, with 15 bases between the two germline ends. This CDR3 is 17 amino acids long. The CDR3 coding sequence is TGCGCCAGCAGCCAAGATCGGGGGGGCTCTGGTGGAAACACCATATATTTT. Encoded protein: CASSQDRGGSGGNTIYF.

This chain joins TRBV12-3 or TRBV12-4 and TRBJ1-5, with a weak D call TRBD1 (5 bases). Trimming cost V 6 bases and J 4 bases, with 10 bases left between them. CDR3 length equals 13 residues. CDR3 in DNA: TGTGCCAGCAGGTCAGACAGTAATCAGCCCCAGCATTTT. Its translation: CASRSDSNQPQHF.

The chain combines TRBV7-9 with TRBJ1-1; D call uncertain. CDR1 is SEHNR, CDR2 FQNEAQ, per germline (reference sequence). The germline V and J ends were trimmed by 5 bases and 6 bases, with 16 bases remaining between them. The CDR3 spans 14 residues. In DNA form, the CDR3 reads TGTGCCAGCAGCCAAGCTATAGGGTACGCTGAAGCTTTCTTT. Its translation: CASSQAIGYAEAFF. Full variable domain (missing parts from reference TRBV7-9 and TRBJ1-1): DTGVSQNPRHKITKRGQNVTFRCDPISEHNRLYWYRQTLGQGPEFLTYFQNEAQLEKSRLLSDRFSAERPKGSFSTLEIQRTEQGDSAMYLCASSQAIGYAEAFFGQGTRLTVV.

The chain is built from TRBV27 and TRBJ2-7, with D uncertain. Deletions cut 3 bases from V and 2 bases from J, with 8 bases between. The length of the CDR3 is 13 residues. Germline V lookup: CDR1 MNHEY, CDR2 SMNVEV (reference sequence). In DNA form, the CDR3 reads TGTGCCAGCAGTTTTACGGCAACCTACGAGCAGTACTTC. Its translation is CASSFTATYEQYF.

V and J are TRBV7-9 and TRBJ2-2; D may match TRBD1 or TRBD2 (5 bases each). Germline CDR1 reads SEHNR; CDR2 reads FQNEAQ (reference sequence). The CDR3 contains 16 residues. The V gene lost 5 bases and the J gene lost 2 bases, with 15 bases spanning the gap. CDR3 protein: CASSTTGTANTGELFF. The CDR3 DNA sequence: TGTGCCAGCAGCACAACCGGGACGGCTAACACCGGGGAGCTGTTTTTT.

The chain carries TRBV29-1 and TRBJ1-1, with TRBD1 as a possible D gene (5 bases). V lost 1 base and J 4 bases, leaving 13 bases between the germline ends. From germline, CDR1 is SQVTM and CDR2 ANQGSEA. CDR3 length: 14 residues. As DNA, the CDR3 is TGCAGCGTTGAAGTGGGACTGACGGGCACTGAAGCTTTCTTT. Its translation: CSVEVGLTGTEAFF.

The rearrangement uses TRBV27 and TRBJ2-1; D not resolved. This CDR3 contains 17 residues. V gave up 2 bases and J gave up 0 bases, with 14 bases separating them. Germline CDR1 MNHEY, CDR2 SMNVEV (reference sequence). Here the CDR3 DNA reads TGTGCCAGCAGTTTAATGACCTTCGGCGGCTCCTACAATGAGCAGTTCTTC. It translates to CASSLMTFGGSYNEQFF.

The chain couples TRBV30 to TRBJ2-7, with TRBD1 matching 9 bases. The CDR3 covers 12 residues. Germline V gives CDR1 GTSNPN, CDR2 SVGIG (reference sequence). Trimming removed 4 bases from V and 7 bases from J; junction bases left unmatched: 5. The CDR3 here is CAWNTGGEEQYF. The CDR3 nucleotides read TGTGCCTGGAATACAGGGGGCGAAGAGCAGTACTTC.

This clonotype was detected only a few times. Here the CDR3 DNA reads TGTGCCACCAGTGACACCGCAGATACGCAGTATTTT. Its protein product is CATSDTADTQYF. V is TRBV24-1 and J is TRBJ2-3; no clear D. Trimming left V 4 bases short and J 4 bases short, with 5 bases between. The CDR3 is 12 residues long. Germline loops: CDR1 KGHDR, CDR2 SFDVKD.

V and J are TRBV29-1 and TRBJ2-1, with 9 bases fitting TRBD2. This CDR3 is 17 amino acids long. From germline, CDR1 is SQVTM and CDR2 ANQGSEA. Trimming took 4 bases from V and 0 from J; bases not matched to a gene: 10. Here the CDR3 reads CSVASGRPPNSYNEQFF. CDR3 nucleotide sequence: TGCAGCGTTGCCAGCGGGAGGCCTCCCAACTCCTACAATGAGCAGTTCTTC.

The sample holds one count of this clonotype. The chain combines TRBV3-1 with TRBJ2-3; TRBD2 matches 7 bases. CDR3 length: 16 residues. Germline CDR1 reads LGHDT; CDR2 reads YNNKEL (reference sequence). V gave up 3 bases and J gave up 4 bases; unmatched junction bases: 10. The DNA of the CDR3 is TGTGCCAGCAGCCACCCCGGGCGGGGGAGGGCAGATACGCAGTATTTT. It translates to CASSHPGRGRADTQYF.

The chain employs TRBV30 and TRBJ1-1; D remains ambiguous. The CDR3 has 14 amino acids. Germline V gene data show CDR1 as GTSNPN and CDR2 as SVGIG (reference sequence). V dropped 7 bases and J dropped 1 base, with 16 bases sitting between them. The CDR3, as DNA: TGTGCCTTTCACCACTATGACCCGAACACTGAAGCTTTCTTT. Its protein is CAFHHYDPNTEAFF.